The T cell receptor beta chain under discussion was sequenced for a study of lymphopenia after photon versus proton radiotherapy. The study, taken as a whole, reports: Larger post-nadir TCR diversity loss correlated inversely with survival in deceased patients.

The assay was immunoSEQ multiplex PCR, and TCRdb's table has in-frame clones only and misses some. Of 25,000 to 35,000 clones listed, 94% were seen once; the top ten hold about 0.66%. Comments on this clone: Antigen specificity is unknown.

The CDR3 is made up of 16 amino acids. V shed 6 bases and J 4 bases; nucleotides not matched to a gene: 12. Per the germline V gene, CDR1 is SGHAT and CDR2 is FQNNGV. Sequenced here: peripheral blood, sampled from a patient treated with photon-based radiotherapy. This clonotype was obtained from a woman in her fifties or sixties with cholangiocarcinoma. The chain links TRBV11-2 to TRBJ1-3; 7 bases match TRBD1. CDR3 sequence reads: CASSRYTGVEGNTIYF. For the CDR3, the DNA is TGTGCCAGCAGTCGCTATACAGGGGTCGAGGGAAACACCATATATTTT.